These 5 T cell receptor beta chains originate from one sample sequenced in a study of technical replicates of blood from a handful of donors. The protocol was immunoSEQ multiplex PCR, while the TCRdb copy is restricted to in-frame clones and leaves out a portion. The sample includes tens of thousands of clones, about 96% seen only once; the top ten take about 0.2%. Sequencing was done on a sample of T cells isolated from PBMCs. Every receptor here comes from a human donor in good health.

The J gene is TRBJ1-1, the V gene TRBV7-8; D remains ambiguous. Per the germline V gene, CDR1 is SGHVS and CDR2 is FQNEAQ. With 5 bases removed from V and 0 bases from J, the gap between germline ends came to 10 bases. CDR3 size: 14 residues. The CDR3 nucleotides read TGTGCCAGCAGCCCCTTTTCCCTGAACACTGAAGCTTTCTTT. Its protein product is CASSPFSLNTEAFF.

The chain carries TRBV5-8 and TRBJ2-7; D might be TRBD1 (5 bases). Germline lookup yields CDR1 SGHTS and CDR2 YDEGEE. The CDR3 has 15 amino acids. The V end was cut by 4 bases, the J end by 7 bases, with 21 bases between. The CDR3 DNA reads as TGTGCCAGCAGCGTAGACAGTCTACTGGTCGGAGAGCAGTACTTC. The encoded protein is CASSVDSLLVGEQYF.

This rearrangement joins TRBV14 to TRBJ1-1; D not certain. This CDR3 is built from 18 residues. Germline V gene lookup returns CDR1 SGHDN and CDR2 FVKESK. Trimming removed 0 bases from V and 3 bases from J, with 20 bases in between. As DNA, the CDR3 is TGTGCCAGCAGCCAAGAATCGGGATGGGAAGAGGAATACACTGAAGCTTTCTTT. It specifies CASSQESGWEEEYTEAFF.

The J gene is TRBJ2-7, the V gene TRBV5-4; D perhaps matches TRBD2 (5 bases). Germline CDR1 is SGHNT and CDR2 is YYREEE (reference sequence). This CDR3 is built from 14 residues. Between the trimmed V and J ends, which lost 0 bases and 2 bases, there was a span of 9 bases. The CDR3 region is CASSLGLGAYEQYF. In DNA form, the CDR3 reads TGTGCCAGCAGCTTGGGTTTGGGAGCCTACGAGCAGTACTTC. Full variable domain (outside the CDR3, taken from reference TRBV5-4 and TRBJ2-7): ETGVTQSPTHLIKTRGQQVTLRCSSQSGHNTVSWYQQALGQGPQFIFQYYREEENGRGNFPPRFSGLQFPNYSSELNVNALELDDSALYLCASSLGLGAYEQYFGPGTRLTVT.

The chain is built from TRBV19 and TRBJ1-5; a weak D match, TRBD1 (6 bases). This CDR3 is built from 14 residues. Germline-derived CDR1 and CDR2 are LNHDA and SQIVND (reference sequence). Trimming shortened V by 7 bases and J by 1 base, and 11 bases separated the two germline ends. The DNA of the CDR3 is TGTGCCAGTACATATCAGGGGAGCAATCAGCCCCAGCATTTT. Translation gives CASTYQGSNQPQHF.